This TCR beta chain was captured by sequencing in a study of blood T cell repertoires in COVID-19. Study as a whole: Acute-phase and convalescent COVID-19 samples originated in the United States, Italy and Spain. T cells, B-cell-depleted T cells, or PBMCs provided the cDNA or gDNA that served as material.

The CDR3 length is 16 residues. Germline-derived CDR1 and CDR2 are LGHDT and YNNKEL (reference sequence). The J segment lost 4 bases and the V segment lost 6 bases, leaving 11 bases of the junction unmatched. In the study's own analysis: Nucleated cell number was recorded as an estimate derived from reference gene primer amplification. Using immunoSEQ multiplex PCR, the repertoire was profiled, and TCRdb retains in-frame clones only, with some absent. Clone size and V and J calls were adopted from that table, with D and trimming inferred from the DNA. The table lists around 120,000 clones, over 80% of them singletons, with just under 30% in the top ten.

Sequencing input: peripheral blood. The chain uses TRBV3-1 (or the pseudogene TRBV3-2) and TRBJ1-3; 8 bases line up with TRBD1. The receptor's source is a woman between 65 and 79 years old with acute or convalescent COVID-19. CDR3 residues: CASSIQGVLKGNTIYF. In DNA, the CDR3 is TGTGCCAGCAGTATACAGGGGGTGCTCAAGGGAAACACCATATATTTT.